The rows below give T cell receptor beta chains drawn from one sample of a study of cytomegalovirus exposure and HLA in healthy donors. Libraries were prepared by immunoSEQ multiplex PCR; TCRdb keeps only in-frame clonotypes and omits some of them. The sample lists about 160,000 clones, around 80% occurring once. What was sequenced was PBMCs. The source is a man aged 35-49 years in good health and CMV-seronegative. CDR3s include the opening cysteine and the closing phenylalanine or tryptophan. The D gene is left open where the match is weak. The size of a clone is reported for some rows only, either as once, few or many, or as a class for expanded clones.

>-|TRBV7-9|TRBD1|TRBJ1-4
TGTGCCAGCAGCCCCTCCCGACAGGGGGTTTGGCCTAATGAAAAACTGTTTTTT
CASSPSRQGVWPNEKLFF
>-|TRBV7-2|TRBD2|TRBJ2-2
TGTGCCAGCAGCTTGGAGACTAGCGGGAGGCGTGACGGGGAGCTGTTTTTT
CASSLETSGRRDGELFF
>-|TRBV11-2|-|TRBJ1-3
TGTGCCAGCAGCGGACACTACTCTGGAAACACCATATATTTT
CASSGHYSGNTIYF
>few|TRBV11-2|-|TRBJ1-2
TGTGCCAGCAGCCCTCTCCGGGGGAATAACTATGGCTACACCTTC
CASSPLRGNNYGYTF
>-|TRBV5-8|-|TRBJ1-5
TGTGCCAGCAGCGGGGGGGCTCCGTTTAGCAATCAGCCCCAGCATTTT
CASSGGAPFSNQPQHF
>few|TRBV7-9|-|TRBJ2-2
TGTGCCAGCAGTATGGGGGGGCCCATCACCGGGGAGCTGTTTTTT
CASSMGGPITGELFF
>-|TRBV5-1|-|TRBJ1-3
TGCGCCAGCAGCTTGGCCGGGAGGACTGGGCGACAGAACACCATATATTTT
CASSLAGRTGRQNTIYF
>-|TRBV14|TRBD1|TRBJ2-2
TGTGCCAGCAGCCATGAGGCAGGGGGCGTCACCGGGGAGCTGTTTTTT
CASSHEAGGVTGELFF
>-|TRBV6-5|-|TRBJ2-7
TGTGCCAGCAGTGATAGGGGTAAGGTCGGCGAGCAGTACTTC
CASSDRGKVGEQYF
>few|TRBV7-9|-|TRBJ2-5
TGTGCCAGCAGCTTACTCCCTAAGGCGGAAGGCCAAGAGACCCAGTACTTC
CASSLLPKAEGQETQYF
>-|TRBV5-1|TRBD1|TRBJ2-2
TGCGCCAGCAGCACAGGGGAGAGATTGGCCACCGGGGAGCTGTTTTTT
CASSTGERLATGELFF
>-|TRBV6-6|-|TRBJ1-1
TGTGCCAGCAGCTCCTCCGGGGCGGGGCTCACTGAAGCTTTCTTT
CASSSSGAGLTEAFF
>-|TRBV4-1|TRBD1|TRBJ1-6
TGCGCCAGCAGCGCCGACAGGGACGGGTCACCCCTCCACTTT
CASSADRDGSPLHF
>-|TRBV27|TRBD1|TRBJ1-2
TGTGCCAGCAGTTTGGGGGACAGGGGTCCGGGAGCTAACTATGGCTACACCTTC
CASSLGDRGPGANYGYTF
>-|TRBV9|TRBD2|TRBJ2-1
TGTGCCAGCAGCTTGCTAGCGGGAGGCTACAATGAGCAGTTCTTC
CASSLLAGGYNEQFF
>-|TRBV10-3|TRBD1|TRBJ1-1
TGTGCCATCAGTCAGGACAGGGGGTCTGAAGCTTTCTTT
CAISQDRGSEAFF
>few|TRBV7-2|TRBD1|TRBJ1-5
TGTGCCAGCAGCTTTTCCCGACAGGGTGGACAGCCCCAGCATTTT
CASSFSRQGGQPQHF
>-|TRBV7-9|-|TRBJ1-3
TGTGCCAGCAGCTTACAGGCCTCTGGAAACACCATATATTTT
CASSLQASGNTIYF
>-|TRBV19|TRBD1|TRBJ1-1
TGTGCCAGTAAAGGGACAGGGCTCACTGAAGCTTTCTTT
CASKGTGLTEAFF
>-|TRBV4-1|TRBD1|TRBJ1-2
TGCGCCAGCAGCCAAGATCTGGTAGGGACAGCTGGGGGCTACACCTTC
CASSQDLVGTAGGYTF
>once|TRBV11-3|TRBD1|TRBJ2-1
TGTGCCAGCAGCGAACAAGAAGGGGGCGAGCAGTTCTTC
CASSEQEGGEQFF
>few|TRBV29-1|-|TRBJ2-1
TGCAGCGCTCTCCCCAGCGGAGAGAGCTACAATGAGCAGTTCTTC
CSALPSGESYNEQFF
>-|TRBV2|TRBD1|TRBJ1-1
TGTGCCAGCAAATTTGACAGGGACACTGAAGCTTTCTTT
CASKFDRDTEAFF
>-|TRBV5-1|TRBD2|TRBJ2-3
TGCGCCAGCAGCTTGTATGCGGGAGTGGATACGCAGTATTTT
CASSLYAGVDTQYF
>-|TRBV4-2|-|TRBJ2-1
TGTGCCAGCAGCCAAGTAGCGGCCTCCTACAATGAGCAGTTCTTC
CASSQVAASYNEQFF
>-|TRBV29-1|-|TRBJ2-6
TGCAGCGTCCCCGGGGAGGCACGCGGGGAGCGCTCTGGGGCCAACGTCCTGACTTTC
CSVPGEARGERSGANVLTF
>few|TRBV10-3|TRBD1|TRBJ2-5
TGTGCCATCAATCCAGGGACAGGGGGCCTAGAGACCCAGTACTTC
CAINPGTGGLETQYF
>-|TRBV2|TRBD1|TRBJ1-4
TGTGCCAGCAATGCTGGGACAGGGGGCGCAACTAATGAAAAACTGTTTTTT
CASNAGTGGATNEKLFF
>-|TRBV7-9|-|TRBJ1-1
TGTGCCAGCAGCTTAGGCAGGGCCACTGAAGCTTTCTTT
CASSLGRATEAFF
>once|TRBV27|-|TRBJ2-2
TGTGCCACCCCGTCCGGGGAGCTGTTTTTT
CATPSGELFF
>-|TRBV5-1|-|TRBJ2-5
TGCGCCAGCAGCTTGGGACAGGTCCAAGAGACCCAGTACTTC
CASSLGQVQETQYF
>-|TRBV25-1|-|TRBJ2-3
TGTGCCAGCAGGGGTCGTGGCGGGAGCACAGATACGCAGTATTTT
CASRGRGGSTDTQYF
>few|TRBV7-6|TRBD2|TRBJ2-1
TGTGCCAGCAGCTTAGCAGGTGGGGACTATCCCTACAATGAGCAGTTCTTC
CASSLAGGDYPYNEQFF
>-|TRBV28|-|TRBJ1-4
TGTGCCAGCAGGATTGGGGGGGCAACTAATGAAAAACTGTTTTTT
CASRIGGATNEKLFF
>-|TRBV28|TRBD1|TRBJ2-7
TGTGCCAGCAGTTCCCCCCTCGACAGGGAAGACGAGCAGTACTTC
CASSSPLDREDEQYF
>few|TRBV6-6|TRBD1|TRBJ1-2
TGTGCCAGCAGTTACGCAGGGGGCGGTGATGGCTACACCTTC
CASSYAGGGDGYTF
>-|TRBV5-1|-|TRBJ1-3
TGCGCCAGCAGCCCAGGGTCCTTAAACACCATATATTTT
CASSPGSLNTIYF
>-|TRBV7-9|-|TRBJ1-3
TGTGCCAGCAGCTCCGACAGGATGGGCCTGCCCTCTGGAAACACCATATATTTT
CASSSDRMGLPSGNTIYF
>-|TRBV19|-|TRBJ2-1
TGTGCCAGTAGTCGTACAGCTTCCTACAATGAGCAGTTCTTC
CASSRTASYNEQFF
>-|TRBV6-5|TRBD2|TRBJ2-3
TGTGCCAGCAGTTACGGGCTAGCGGGCACAGATACGCAGTATTTT
CASSYGLAGTDTQYF
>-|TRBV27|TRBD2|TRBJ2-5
TGTGCCAGCAGTCACCGCCTAGCGGTCGACCCAGAGACCCAGTACTTC
CASSHRLAVDPETQYF
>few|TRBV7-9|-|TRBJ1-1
TGTGCCAGCAGCCCCAAGGTTGCAGGGCGGACCACTGAAGCTTTCTTT
CASSPKVAGRTTEAFF
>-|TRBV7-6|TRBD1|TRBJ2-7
TGTGCCAGCAGCTCCCCAGGGGGCAAGCAGTACTTC
CASSSPGGKQYF
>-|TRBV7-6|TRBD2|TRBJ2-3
TGTGCCAGCAGCTTAGAACTAGCGGGACCAGATACGCAGTATTTT
CASSLELAGPDTQYF
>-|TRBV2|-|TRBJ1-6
TGTGCCAGCAGTGTTCTGAGCTCCTATAATTCACCCCTCCACTTT
CASSVLSSYNSPLHF
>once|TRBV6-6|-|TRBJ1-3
TGTGCCAGCAGCGTCATCAGTTCTGGAAACACCATATATTTT
CASSVISSGNTIYF
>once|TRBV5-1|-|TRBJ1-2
TGCGCCAGCAGGTCGTCGGGGGTCCCGACTAATTTATATGGCTACACCTTC
CASRSSGVPTNLYGYTF
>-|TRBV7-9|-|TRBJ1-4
TGTGCCAGCAGCTTCAGCCTTCACCGGGGGGCAACTAATGAAAAACTGTTTTTT
CASSFSLHRGATNEKLFF
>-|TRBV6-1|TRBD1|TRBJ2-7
TGTGCCAGCAGATGGGACAGGGTGGACTACGAGCAGTACTTC
CASRWDRVDYEQYF
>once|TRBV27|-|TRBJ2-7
TGTGCCAGCAGTTTAAACGGCGGCTACGAGCAGTACTTC
CASSLNGGYEQYF
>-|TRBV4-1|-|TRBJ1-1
TGCGCCAGCAGCCCCCGACAGAACACTGAAGCTTTCTTT
CASSPRQNTEAFF
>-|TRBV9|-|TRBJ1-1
TGTGCCAGCAGCGTAGTGGCGAACACTGAAGCTTTCTTT
CASSVVANTEAFF
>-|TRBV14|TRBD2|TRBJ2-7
TGTGCCAGCAGCCAAGCGCTAGCGGGCTACGAGCAGTACTTC
CASSQALAGYEQYF
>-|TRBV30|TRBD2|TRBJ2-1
TGTGCCTGGCACCCTAGCGGGAGATACAATGAGCAGTTCTTC
CAWHPSGRYNEQFF
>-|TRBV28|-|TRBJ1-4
TGTGCCAGCAGCCAACGGGGAGTTGGCGAAAAACTGTTTTTT
CASSQRGVGEKLFF
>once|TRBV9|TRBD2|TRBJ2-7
TGTGCCAGCAGCGTAGGAGCGGGAGGGCCCTACGAGCAGTACTTC
CASSVGAGGPYEQYF
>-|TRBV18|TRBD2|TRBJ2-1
TGTGCCAGCTCACTAAACCCCGGGAGGGCCCGCAATGAGCAGTTCTTC
CASSLNPGRARNEQFF